The present T cell receptor beta chain was sequenced within a study of CD8 T cells in Susac syndrome. From blood CD8+ and CD4+ T cells, the TCR beta chain was sequenced. Both CD4+ and CD8+ T cells were negatively isolated, and TEMRA cells underwent FACS enrichment. The RNA, about 0.45 to 1 ug, was put through reverse transcription using random hexamers. Multiplex immunoSEQ PCR targeted 54 Vbeta and 13 Jbeta TCR beta segments. TCRdb re-analysed the immunoSEQ multiplex PCR reads in MiXCR, keeping a single row per CDR3 protein. The repertoire holds some 100,000 distinct CDR3 sequences, with 95% as singletons. This CDR3 is 14 amino acids long. The V and J ends lost 7 bases and 2 bases respectively, with 17 bases between them. Germline CDR1 and CDR2: SQVTM and ANQGSEA. Worth noting for this clonotype: Its specificity is unknown.

Broader study findings: Detection of Susac-specific public clones gave around 15 in total CD8+ repertoires and about 5 in CD8+ TEMRA repertoires.

This clonotype originated in a human donor with Susac syndrome. J is TRBJ2-5 and V is TRBV29-1, with D perhaps matching TRBD1 (6 bases). The sequenced material came from CD8+ T cells from PBMCs. The CDR3 here is CSASGDRQQETQYF. The CDR3 nucleotides are TGCAGCGCCTCCGGCGACAGGCAGCAAGAGACCCAGTACTTC.